The clone carrying this T cell receptor (beta chain) was counted a few times. Antigen: not known. PCR amplification relied on 60 Vbeta primers (plus 13 Jbeta primers). As originally analysed: In a later analysis, around 10 million of tens of millions of unique beta chains occurred in at least two donors. This table comes from immunoSEQ multiplex PCR, and its TCRdb copy is limited to in-frame clones, with some not included. The V and J calls and clone size are taken from that table; D and trimming were inferred from the DNA. The sample consists of roughly 300,000 clones, about nine tenths of them appearing once. These data originate in a study of cytomegalovirus exposure and HLA in healthy donors. Overall study: Earlier work reported 95 million to 130 million unique TCR beta sequences from about 170 million T cells. Study-wide findings and caveats: As a later analysis revealed, most CMV-associated TCR beta chains appeared HLA-restricted. A later analysis reportedly identified an Asian-associated ancestry cluster as carrying fewer N-insertions than the roughly 700-donor mean.

This CDR3 has 11 amino acids. Germline assignment: CDR1 SNHLY and CDR2 FYNNEI. V shed 10 bases and J shed 2 bases, with 9 bases lying between them. Sequencing was done on a sample of PBMCs. V usage is TRBV2 and J usage is TRBJ2-7; no reliable D call. The source is a man in his forties in good health and CMV-seropositive. The CDR3 DNA reads as TGTGCCACCGAGGCCGCCTACGAGCAGTACTTC. Translation: CATEAAYEQYF.